These 21 T cell receptor beta chains were all obtained from the same sample, sequenced in a study of cytomegalovirus exposure and HLA in healthy donors. Primers for the PCR totalled 60 Vbeta and 13 Jbeta. The protocol was immunoSEQ multiplex PCR, while the TCRdb copy is restricted to in-frame clones and leaves out a portion. The table has about 140,000 clones, 80% seen once; the top ten hold more than 4.5%. Material: PBMCs. These receptors all come from a man aged 25 to 45 in good health.

CDR3 region: CASSMRQGLNTEAFF. The CDR3 DNA follows: TGTGCCAGTAGTATGAGGCAGGGTTTGAACACTGAAGCTTTCTTT. The V call is TRBV19, the J call TRBJ1-1, with D possibly matching TRBD1 (5 bases). This CDR3 has 15 residues. The germline V and J ends were trimmed by 3 bases and 0 bases, with 11 bases remaining between them. CDR1 is LNHDA, CDR2 SQIVND, per germline (reference sequence).

The count of this clone is one. V is TRBV5-6 and J is TRBJ2-2, with 9 bases identical to TRBD1. The ends lost 1 base at V and 6 bases at J; junction bases unmatched: 1. Germline CDR1 is SGHDT and CDR2 is YYEEEE. CDR3 length: 14 residues. For the CDR3, the DNA is TGTGCCAGCAGCTTGACAGGGGGCTCCGGGGAGCTGTTTTTT. Encoded protein: CASSLTGGSGELFF.

The chain employs TRBV28 and TRBJ1-4, with D possibly TRBD1 on 5 matching bases. V was clipped by 8 bases and J by 10 bases, with 8 bases between them. Germline assignment: CDR1 MDHEN and CDR2 SYDVKM. The CDR3 covers 10 residues. CDR3 nucleotides: TGTGCCAGCGGGGGGAGAAAACTGTTTTTT. Translation: CASGGRKLFF.

J is TRBJ1-2 and V is TRBV5-8; TRBD1 is a possible D gene (6 bases). Germline V lookup: CDR1 SGHTS, CDR2 YDEGEE. This CDR3 region has 15 residues. V dropped 0 bases and J dropped 4 bases, with 13 bases sitting between them. Written as DNA, the CDR3 is TGTGCCAGCAGCTTGGGACAGGTGGTAGGCTATGGCTACACCTTC. Residues: CASSLGQVVGYGYTF.

A single count supports this clone. The chain links TRBV10-1 to TRBJ2-7; tentatively, D is TRBD2 (6 bases). Germline CDR1 and CDR2: WNHNN and SYGVQD (reference sequence). The CDR3 consists of 15 residues. With 3 bases removed from V and 4 bases from J, the gap between germline ends came to 16 bases. The CDR3 DNA sequence: TGCGCCAGCAGTGAAGATGGCGGGACCCTGTACGAGCAGTACTTC. Amino acid sequence: CASSEDGGTLYEQYF.

Only one count was recorded for this clone. The V and J genes are TRBV29-1 and TRBJ2-5, with a tentative D call TRBD2 (7 bases). This CDR3 has 13 residues. CDR1 and CDR2 from the germline V gene are SQVTM and ANQGSEA. V lost 7 bases, J lost 5 bases, and 17 bases lay in between. Here the CDR3 DNA reads TGCAGCGCCGTTCGGGGGGCCGGGGAGACCCAGTACTTC. This translates into CSAVRGAGETQYF.

The J gene is TRBJ2-7, the V gene TRBV19, with a tentative D call TRBD1 (6 bases). V was clipped by 6 bases and J by 2 bases, with 11 bases between them. The CDR3 covers 13 residues. Germline V CDR1 and CDR2: LNHDA, SQIVND (reference sequence). The CDR3, as DNA: TGTGCCAGTAGGGGGGCCGGGGCCTACGAGCAGTACTTC. The encoded protein is CASRGAGAYEQYF.

This clone has more than one count but fewer than ten. The chain combines TRBV6-6 with TRBJ2-7, with 7 bases fitting TRBD1. The V gene end was trimmed by 6 bases and the J gene end by 5 bases; junction bases not matched to a gene: 10. Germline CDR1 is MNHNY and CDR2 is SVGAGI (reference sequence). The CDR3 is 14 residues long. The CDR3 sequence: CASSPGTDSDEQYF. The CDR3 region has the DNA TGTGCCAGCAGCCCCGGGACAGACTCGGACGAGCAGTACTTC.

V and J are TRBV7-2 and TRBJ2-5; D not resolved. V gave up 1 base and J gave up 5 bases, with 14 bases separating them. Looked up from germline, CDR1 is SGHTA and CDR2 is FQGNSA. This CDR3 contains 15 residues. The CDR3 bases are TGTGCCAGCAGCTTAGAGTTTCGGGTTTGGGAGACCCAGTACTTC. Amino acid sequence: CASSLEFRVWETQYF.

The chain carries TRBV5-6 and TRBJ2-1; D remains ambiguous. CDR1 SGHDT and CDR2 YYEEEE come from the germline V gene. V was pared by 0 bases and J by 2 bases, with 9 bases between. The CDR3 contains 15 residues. CDR3 loop: CASSLGQLPYNEQFF. In nucleotides, the CDR3 is TGTGCCAGCAGCTTGGGTCAACTTCCCTACAATGAGCAGTTCTTC.

The chain carries TRBV18 and TRBJ2-1; D is ambiguous. V was clipped by 4 bases and J by 8 bases, with 15 bases between them. This CDR3 is 14 amino acids long. CDR1 is KGHSH and CDR2 is LQKENI in the germline V gene. The CDR3 reads CASSLTTGFHEQFF. The CDR3 DNA reads as TGTGCCAGCTCACTAACGACCGGGTTCCATGAGCAGTTCTTC.

The chain is built from TRBV4-1 and TRBJ2-1, with unresolved D. This CDR3 region has 13 residues. Germline values: CDR1 MGHRA, CDR2 YSYEKL. V was shortened by 3 bases and J by 5 bases, with 8 bases between the two germline ends. The DNA of the CDR3 is TGCGCCAGCAGCCAGCGGTTAAACAATGAGCAGTTCTTC. Residues: CASSQRLNNEQFF.

As regards this clone: Other nucleotide sequences from this sample produce the same CDR3. V usage is TRBV18 and J usage is TRBJ2-1; D gene uncertain. V lost 5 bases, J lost 5 bases, and 7 bases lay in between. The CDR3 loop spans 12 amino acids. CDR1 is KGHSH, CDR2 LQKENI, per germline. CDR3 sequence (DNA): TGTGCCAGCTCATACCGGGACAATGAGCAGTTCTTC. Its protein product is CASSYRDNEQFF.

The V call is TRBV11-2, the J call TRBJ2-5; maybe TRBD2 (6 bases). The CDR3 runs to 16 residues. Germline values: CDR1 SGHAT, CDR2 FQNNGV. V lost 4 bases and J lost 3, with 18 bases in between. The CDR3 protein is CASSSGGRVVEETQYF. The CDR3 DNA is TGTGCCAGCAGCTCCGGGGGACGGGTGGTGGAAGAGACCCAGTACTTC.

The rearrangement joins TRBV25-1 to TRBJ2-1, with a weak D call TRBD2 (5 bases). The CDR3 runs 15 residues. V was shortened by 6 bases and J by 4 bases, with 16 bases between the two germline ends. Germline CDR1 MGHDK, CDR2 SYGVNS. The CDR3 sequence is CASRARTSPYNEQFF. The CDR3 nucleotides are TGTGCCAGCAGAGCTCGGACTTCCCCGTACAATGAGCAGTTCTTC.

The CDR3 nucleotides read TGTGCCAGCAGTTGGGTGACAGGGGGCGCGAACTATGGCTACACCTTC. It specifies CASSWVTGGANYGYTF. The rearrangement links TRBV6-5 to TRBJ1-2, with TRBD1 matching 10 bases. The germline V gene has CDR1 MNHEY and CDR2 SVGAGI. V lost 4 bases to trimming and J lost 2 bases; unmatched junction nucleotides: 7. This CDR3 contains 16 residues.

The V gene is TRBV6-6, the J gene TRBJ1-6; maybe TRBD1 (5 bases). This CDR3 spans 13 amino acids. Per the germline V gene, CDR1 is MNHNY and CDR2 is SVGAGI (reference sequence). V was cut by 4 bases and J by 9 bases, with 10 bases left in between. The CDR3 here is CASSSREGSPLHF. CDR3 in DNA: TGTGCCAGCAGTTCCAGGGAAGGTTCACCCCTCCACTTT.

J is TRBJ2-5 and V is TRBV6-5; 7 nucleotides align to TRBD1. The better agreement between TRBJ2-7 and the DNA end casts doubt on the J call. The CDR3 length is 15 residues. CDR1 MNHEY and CDR2 SVGAGI come from the germline V gene. This CDR3 reads CASSYSAGGSYEQYF. CDR3 in DNA: TGTGCCAGCAGTTACTCCGCAGGGGGTAGCTACGAGCAGTACTTC.

V gene TRBV6-4 combines with J gene TRBJ2-1; 12 bases line up with TRBD2. Trimming removed 0 bases from V and 4 bases from J; junction bases left unmatched: 4. From germline, CDR1 is MRHNA and CDR2 SNTAGT. The CDR3 spans 17 residues. CDR3 in DNA: TGTGCCAGCAGTGACTCGAGTGGGACTAGCGGGTACAATGAGCAGTTCTTC. Its protein product is CASSDSSGTSGYNEQFF.

This clone showed up just once. The V gene is TRBV4-3, the J gene TRBJ2-1, with TRBD2 matching 16 bases. The junction had 7 bases not matched to a gene; V was cut back by 3 bases and J by 8 bases. This CDR3 spans 17 amino acids. Germline V gene sequence: CDR1 LGHNA, CDR2 YSLEER. Written as DNA, the CDR3 is TGCGCCAGCAGCCAGGGGTATGGGACTAGCGGGAGGGATGAGCAGTTCTTC. Translation gives CASSQGYGTSGRDEQFF.

This chain connects TRBV28 to TRBJ1-5, with 9 bases identical to TRBD1. Trimming at V came to 6 bases and at J to 2 bases, leaving 8 bases not matched to a gene. The germline gives CDR1 MDHEN, CDR2 SYDVKM. The CDR3 is 16 amino acids. This CDR3 reads CASSLWTGEGNQPQHF. The CDR3 coding sequence is TGTGCCAGCAGCCTTTGGACAGGGGAAGGCAATCAGCCCCAGCATTTT.